This TCR beta chain derives from a study of blood T cell repertoires in COVID-19. The V and J ends lost 0 bases and 0 bases respectively, with 12 bases between them. This CDR3 is 16 amino acids long. Germline V gene lookup returns CDR1 MGHRA and CDR2 YSYEKL. TCRdb's copy holds only in-frame clones and misses some; the assay was immunoSEQ multiplex PCR. The sample yields 150,000 to 200,000 clones, 80% seen once. Sequencing was done on a sample of PBMCs or T cells enriched from blood (not recorded which). V and J are TRBV4-1 and TRBJ2-7; D is perhaps TRBD2 (5 bases). The receptor comes from a woman aged 55-69 years who had recovered from COVID-19. The CDR3, as DNA: TGCGCCAGCAGCCAAGATCCAGCGGTGAGCTCCTACGAGCAGTACTTC. The encoded protein is CASSQDPAVSSYEQYF.